This T cell receptor (beta chain) was observed in a study of T-cell reconstitution after alpha-beta-depleted transplantation in children listed by TCRdb under 2016. About the full investigation: The study quantitatively tracked T-cell immune reconstitution after TCRalphabeta/CD19-depleted allogeneic hematopoietic cell transplantation in children using TCR repertoire profiling.

V and J lose 3 bases and 7 bases, and a span of 10 bases separates them. Including the terminal cysteine and phenylalanine, the CDR3 comprises 12 residues. Only the CDR3 DNA stays, 36 bases, in frame from base 1. Based on the germline V gene (reference sequence), the CDR1 and CDR2 sequences are MNHNY and SVGAGI. Concerning this clonotype itself: Its antigen remains unidentified. No much larger clone is present one base from it, and per-base qualities are unavailable.

The library was made by PCR. TCRdb lists the instrument as Illumina HiSeq 2500. Molecular barcoding was employed in the preparation of TCR libraries, with unique molecular identifiers being used to normalize TCRbeta repertoire quantification. TCRdb applied fastp at Q25 and MiXCR to the public reads, then kept only in-frame beta chains. A single entry per CDR3 protein holds the most common genes and DNA from its merged rows. Present in this sample are some 520,000 distinct CDR3 sequences, around a third of which were seen just once. In total, the top ten clones hold around 2.5% of the sample. The specimen comprised PBMCs from the stem cell graft donor, sampled from the stem cell graft. This TCR came from a human donor who donated a stem cell graft to a child with aplastic anemia. Recombination connected TRBV6-6 to TRBJ2-7, with the identity of the D gene unclear. The DNA sequence reads TGTGCCAGCAGTTATTCAAGTAGAGAGCAGTACTTC. The translation is CASSYSSREQYF.